This T cell receptor beta chain was captured by sequencing in a study of blood T cell repertoires in COVID-19. Study in general: The United States, Italy and Spain were the sources of the acute and convalescent COVID-19 samples. The cDNA or gDNA used as material had been derived from T cells, B-cell-depleted T cells, or PBMCs.

Source study methods: Counts of nucleated cells, estimated from reference gene primer amplification, were obtained. Here immunoSEQ multiplex PCR was the method, and the copy in TCRdb shows in-frame clones only, minus some. The D gene and trimming were derived from the DNA, and the V and J assignments and clone size from that table. This sample has more than 85,000 clones; around three quarters occur once, and the top ten carry more than 4%. V lost 4 bases and J lost 12; bases outside the gene matches: 12. This CDR3 is built from 14 residues. Per germline, CDR1 SGHDN and CDR2 FVKESK. Material: peripheral blood. This clonotype was sampled from a human donor in a cohort sampled during active or convalescent COVID-19. The rearrangement links TRBV14 to TRBJ2-3; 8 nucleotides line up with TRBD2. The CDR3 DNA follows: TGTGCCAGCAGCCTAAGCGACATAGCGGGAAATCAGTATTTT. This sequence encodes CASSLSDIAGNQYF.